This entry describes one TCR beta chain. Its target is not known. This sample was included in a study of OX40 agonist ivuxolimab in advanced cancers. About the study: Among those enrolled, mean age was 60 years (range roughly 23 to 85) and over 70% were male. Study observations and caveats: Averaging showed that CD8+ T cells had more expanded clones than CD4+ did. At 0.1 to 3.0 mg/kg and by week 6, clonal expansion occurred in CD4+ and CD8+ blood T cells.

CDR3 length: 16 residues. The V end was cut by 1 base, the J end by 9 bases, with 20 bases between. From germline, CDR1 is SGHAT and CDR2 FQNNGV. The cohort excluded patients with autoimmune disease history or systemic immunosuppression. Assay: immunoSEQ multiplex PCR; the TCRdb copy retains only in-frame clones and omits some. Found here are approximately 60,000 clones, 85% to 90% of them singletons; the top ten hold roughly 13%. The source of this sequence is an adult with an advanced solid tumor such as melanoma, head and neck, liver or kidney cancer. The genes are TRBV11-2 and TRBJ2-3; weak D call: TRBD1 (6 bases). Here the sequenced sample was CD4+ or CD8+ T cells sorted from blood, taken in a trial of the OX40 agonist ivuxolimab. The DNA for the CDR3 is TGTGCCAGCAGCTTAGGTAGGACAGCGACTCATTACACGCAGTATTTT. Residues: CASSLGRTATHYTQYF.